The clone carrying this T cell receptor (beta chain) was seen at least ten times. The antigen is undetermined. Germline-derived CDR1 and CDR2 are SGHTA and FQGNSA. J lost 0 bases, V lost 5 bases, and 13 bases had no gene match. This CDR3 has 18 amino acids. The authors deemed Graves' hyperthyroidism stable absent ophthalmopathy progression within 18 months. Uncontrolled infection, other autoimmune disease, pregnancy or lactation barred patients from enrollment. The record originates from a study of T cells in Graves' hyperthyroidism and ophthalmopathy. Amplification targeted TCR beta CDR3 regions from RNA transcripts. The TCR CDR3 first-round RT-PCR relied on the HTBI primer set. TCRdb re-called the multiplex PCR reads through MiXCR, storing one row per CDR3 protein. Of around 200,000 distinct CDR3 sequences in the sample, approximately 15% were seen once. Whole-study results and caveats: In the blood, most expanded thyroid clonotypes above 0.001 appeared as well. Prediction of ophthalmopathy progression came a median approximately 6.6 months pre-onset.

Sample: blood. The source is a woman aged 45-65 years with Graves' hyperthyroidism. The rearrangement joins TRBV7-2 to TRBJ2-3, with 8 bases that match TRBD1. The CDR3 region is CASSTRDRMEPSTDTQYF. The CDR3 bases are TGTGCCAGCAGCACCCGGGACAGGATGGAACCTAGCACAGATACGCAGTATTTT.